The 16 T cell receptor beta chains below come from one sample, sequenced in a study of HIV-infected children after antiretroviral therapy interruption. Treatment noted: PENTA 11 planned treatment interruption arm or continuous ART arm. The TCR library was built from RNA with a 3' RACE protocol and unique molecular identifiers. Using its own MiXCR run on the 3' RACE reads, TCRdb lists one record per CDR3 protein. The sample consists of 90,000 or so distinct CDR3 sequences, roughly 6.7% of them appearing once. The starting material was CD45RA+ CD4+ T cells from PBMCs, pooled from several time points, obtained from a donor given antiretroviral therapy, either interrupted or continuous. Subset denoted: naive CD4+ CD45RA+ CD45RO- T cells. These receptors all come from a pool of human donors with HIV.

This clonotype was counted ten times or more. The chain combines TRBV7-2 with TRBJ2-1; the match to TRBD2 covers 7 bases. This CDR3 region has 15 residues. The germline V gene has CDR1 SGHTA and CDR2 FQGNSA. V lost 0 bases, J lost 6 bases, and 5 bases stayed unmatched. The CDR3 DNA reads TGTGCCAGCAGCTTAGCCGGGGGGATGCGCAATGAGCAGTTCTTC. As protein: CASSLAGGMRNEQFF.

This clonotype was found many times. The V gene is TRBV29-1, the J gene TRBJ1-1; TRBD1 matches at 10 bases. The CDR3 consists of 12 residues. CDR1 and CDR2 from the germline V gene are SQVTM and ANQGSEA. Losses at the gene ends were 7 bases for V and 10 bases for J; bases not matched to a gene: 9. CDR3 residues: CSGGGQGQGAFF. The CDR3 DNA follows: TGCAGCGGTGGGGGACAGGGGCAGGGAGCTTTCTTT.

This clonotype was counted many times. The chain has TRBV11-3 and TRBJ1-1, with no clear D. This CDR3 is built from 15 residues. Trimming cost V 5 bases and J 11 bases, with 24 bases left between them. CDR1 SGHNT and CDR2 YENEEA come from the germline V gene. This CDR3 reads CASSERLPRGVGAFF. The DNA of the CDR3 is TGTGCCAGCAGCGAAAGACTCCCCCGCGGCGTCGGGGCTTTCTTT. Based on the CDR3 plus reference TRBV11-3 and TRBJ1-1, the full variable domain is EAGVVQSPRYKIIEKKQPVAFWCNPISGHNTLYWYLQNLGQGPELLIRYENEEAVDDSQLPKDRFSAERLKGVDSTLKIQPAELGDSAVYLCASSERLPRGVGAFFGQGTRLTVV.

This clonotype showed up just a few times. The chain has TRBV10-3 and TRBJ1-5; no firm D call. Trimming shortened V by 2 bases and J by 9 bases, and 14 bases separated the two germline ends. In germline, CDR1 is ENHRY, CDR2 SYGVKD. There are 14 residues in the CDR3. The CDR3 sequence: CAISEQGYLGPQHF. In DNA, the CDR3 is TGTGCCATCAGTGAGCAAGGCTACCTTGGGCCCCAGCATTTT.

Many counts were recorded for this clonotype. This chain uses TRBV7-2 with TRBJ2-1; D is ambiguous. Trimming took off 0 bases at V and 6 bases at J, with 12 bases between the two ends. Germline V CDR1 and CDR2: SGHTA, FQGNSA. CDR3 length: 15 amino acids. CDR3 residues: CASSLAMQILNEQFF. CDR3 coding DNA: TGTGCCAGCAGCTTAGCGATGCAGATCCTCAATGAGCAGTTCTTC. The full variable domain, rest sourced from reference TRBV7-2 and TRBJ2-1, is GAGVSQSPSNKVTEKGKDVELRCDPISGHTALYWYRQSLGQGLEFLIYFQGNSAPDKSGLPSDRFSAERTGGSVSTLTIQRTQQEDSAVYLCASSLAMQILNEQFFGPGTRLTVL.

This clonotype has a count of ten or more. The chain recombines TRBV20-1 with TRBJ2-2; TRBD1 agrees at 7 bases. Germline lookup yields CDR1 DFQATT and CDR2 SNEGSKA (reference sequence). After removal of 6 bases from V and 1 base from J, the junction contained 5 bases not matched to a gene. This CDR3 region has 14 residues. The CDR3 region has the DNA TGCAGTGCAAACCGGGACAGGAACACCGGGGAGCTGTTTTTT. Protein: CSANRDRNTGELFF.

This chain uses TRBV7-9 with TRBJ1-3, with D uncertain. The CDR3 length is 13 residues. Trimming removed 7 bases at V and 0 bases at J, with 7 bases between. Germline CDR1 and CDR2: SEHNR and FQNEAQ (reference sequence). The DNA for the CDR3 is TGTGCCAGCATACAGAGCTCTGGAAACACCATATATTTT. Its protein product is CASIQSSGNTIYF.

This clonotype has a count of ten or more. The rearrangement uses TRBV19 and TRBJ2-6; D unclear. Trimming removed 11 bases from V and 1 base from J, with 12 bases in between. The germline CDR1 and CDR2 sequences are LNHDA and SQIVND (reference sequence). The CDR3 has 14 residues. For the CDR3, the DNA is TGTGCCGCATCACTCCAATCTGGGGCCAACGTCCTGACTTTC. Translated, it gives CAASLQSGANVLTF.

This clonotype was seen ten or more times. The genes are TRBV28 and TRBJ2-3; 11 bases agree with TRBD2. Germline CDR1 and CDR2: MDHEN and SYDVKM. This CDR3 spans 15 amino acids. The trim removed 6 bases at V and 5 bases at J, leaving 7 bases unmatched. The CDR3 DNA reads as TGTGCCAGCAGCCCACGGACTAGCGGGCGAGATACGCAGTATTTT. Residues: CASSPRTSGRDTQYF.

There are many counts of this clonotype. V and J are TRBV6-1 and TRBJ1-2; D is uncertain. Deletions cut 4 bases from V and 3 bases from J, with 15 bases between. The CDR3 length is 15 residues. CDR1 and CDR2 from the germline V gene are MNHNS and SASEGT. This CDR3 reads CASSGTGSYYYGYTF. CDR3 nucleotides: TGTGCCAGCAGTGGTACCGGGTCCTACTACTATGGCTACACCTTC.

This clonotype was counted many times. This chain connects TRBV7-2 to TRBJ2-7; 10 bases match TRBD1. CDR3 length: 15 residues. V was pared by 4 bases and J by 4 bases, with 7 bases of the junction left unmatched. Germline V gene data show CDR1 as SGHTA and CDR2 as FQGNSA. This CDR3 reads CASSSPGQGIYEQYF. The CDR3 bases are TGTGCCAGCAGCTCCCCGGGACAGGGGATTTACGAGCAGTACTTC. The variable domain in full, with the rest retrieved from reference TRBV7-2 and TRBJ2-7, is GAGVSQSPSNKVTEKGKDVELRCDPISGHTALYWYRQSLGQGLEFLIYFQGNSAPDKSGLPSDRFSAERTGGSVSTLTIQRTQQEDSAVYLCASSSPGQGIYEQYFGPGTRLTVT.

This clonotype has at least ten counts. V is TRBV6-4 and J is TRBJ2-1, with D unresolved. Trimming cost V 3 bases and J 8 bases, with 14 bases left between them. The length of the CDR3 is 14 residues. The germline V gene encodes CDR1 MRHNA and CDR2 SNTAGT. The CDR3 spells CASSDSNIKDEQFF. DNA of the CDR3: TGTGCCAGCAGTGATTCCAATATCAAGGATGAGCAGTTCTTC.

This clonotype was counted many times. The junction and the germline gene differ at one end; a read error may be behind it. The CDR3 DNA reads as TGTGCCAGCAGTGGCCAAAAAGACACCCAGTACTTT. Its protein product is CASSGQKDTQYF. The V and J genes are TRBV19 and TRBJ2-5, with D uncertain. Per germline, CDR1 LNHDA and CDR2 SQIVND (reference sequence). The CDR3 totals 12 residues.

This clonotype was observed many times. The rearrangement joins TRBV28 to TRBJ2-5; D remains unclear. Germline CDR1 MDHEN, CDR2 SYDVKM. The CDR3 extends over 13 amino acids. Deletions cut 3 bases from V and 3 bases from J, with 8 bases between. The CDR3 loop is CASSLGREETQYF. CDR3 DNA: TGTGCCAGCAGTTTGGGAAGGGAAGAGACCCAGTACTTC. Full variable domain (rest looked up from reference TRBV28 and TRBJ2-5): DVKVTQSSRYLVKRTGEKVFLECVQDMDHENMFWYRQDPGLGLRLIYFSYDVKMKEKGDIPEGYSVSREKKERFSLILESASTNQTSMYLCASSLGREETQYFGPGTRLLVL.

In this sample, this clonotype turned up many times. J is TRBJ1-5 and V is TRBV3-1; 7 positions match TRBD1. CDR1 and CDR2 (germline): LGHDT, YNNKEL (reference sequence). The CDR3 loop spans 16 amino acids. The ends lost 0 bases at V and 6 bases at J; junction bases unmatched: 8. The CDR3 sequence: CASSQDYGNRGQPQHF. In DNA, the CDR3 is TGTGCCAGCAGCCAAGATTATGGGAACAGGGGTCAGCCCCAGCATTTT.

This clonotype was detected only a few times. CDR3 sequence: CASSNSRGTQTQYF. The CDR3 bases are TGTGCCAGTAGTAATTCGCGGGGGACTCAGACCCAGTACTTC. The chain joins TRBV19 to TRBJ2-5; 7 bases line up with TRBD2. V lost 4 bases and J lost 6; bases outside the gene matches: 8. The CDR3 covers 14 residues. The V gene's germline CDR1 is LNHDA and CDR2 SQIVND (reference sequence).